The rows below give T cell receptor beta chains drawn from one sample of a study of T cells in Graves' hyperthyroidism and ophthalmopathy. TCRdb reprocessed the multiplex PCR reads via MiXCR and lists one record per CDR3 protein. The repertoire holds a few hundred thousand distinct CDR3 sequences, with roughly 50% as singletons. Sequencing was performed on peripheral blood or thyroid tissue (not recorded which). The receptor source for this set is a woman between 18 and 29 years old with Graves' hyperthyroidism. The CDR3 runs from the conserved cysteine through the conserved F or W. The D gene is left open where the match is weak. Some rows mark clone size as missing; the rest say once, few, many or name a class of expanded clone.

J	D	size	V	CDR3	DNA
TRBJ2-7	TRBD2	many	TRBV6-6	CASKARREGYEQYF	TGTGCCAGCAAGGCCCGGCGGGAGGGCTACGAGCAGTACTTC
TRBJ1-6	TRBD1	.	TRBV6-1	CASSRSGTGESPLHF	TGTGCCAGCAGCAGATCCGGGACAGGGGAATCACCCCTCCACTTT
TRBJ2-1	TRBD2	.	TRBV7-2	CASSLAAGGPNEQFF	TGTGCCAGCAGCTTAGCAGCGGGAGGGCCCAATGAGCAGTTCTTC
TRBJ1-6	.	many	TRBV7-2	CASSPDLETPPLHF	TGTGCCAGCAGTCCGGACCTCGAGACGCCACCCCTCCACTTT
TRBJ1-5	.	many	TRBV6-5	CASSYSGGGGQPQHF	TGTGCCAGCAGTTACTCGGGTGGGGGTGGTCAGCCCCAGCATTTT
TRBJ2-5	.	.	TRBV29-1	CSVYSSSGQETQYF	TGCAGCGTTTACAGCTCCTCGGGACAAGAGACCCAGTACTTC
TRBJ1-2	.	few	TRBV2	CASSLPGNDYGYTF	TGTGCCAGCAGTTTACCAGGGAATGACTATGGCTACACCTTC
TRBJ2-5	.	.	TRBV4-2	CASSQFIGETQYF	TGTGCCAGCAGCCAATTTATTGGCGAGACCCAGTACTTC
TRBJ1-2	.	many	TRBV7-8	CASSQLFRSYTF	TGTGCCAGCAGCCAACTTTTTAGGAGCTACACCTTC
TRBJ1-1	.	many	TRBV2	CASSYQEQNTEAFF	TGTGCCAGCAGTTATCAGGAACAGAACACTGAAGCTTTCTTT
TRBJ1-6	.	.	TRBV7-2	CASSHIHQPLHF	TGTGCCAGCAGCCATATACACCAACCCCTCCACTTT
TRBJ1-5	.	once	TRBV12-3/TRBV12-4	CASSEASGSRETQHF	TGTGCCAGCAGTGAAGCTAGCGGGAGTCGAGAGACCCAGCATTTT
TRBJ2-6	.	.	TRBV29-1	CSVGGGGNTEAF	TGCAGCGTTGGAGGGGGGGGGAACACTGAAGCTTTC
TRBJ1-5	TRBD1	many	TRBV7-9	CASSLGDRGQPQHF	TGTGCCAGCAGTCTTGGGGACAGGGGGCAGCCCCAGCATTTT
TRBJ1-5	TRBD1	many	TRBV19	CASRTGVSNQPQHF	TGTGCCAGTAGGACAGGGGTTAGCAATCAGCCCCAGCATTTT
TRBJ1-5	.	few	TRBV2	CASSQTNRGHNQPQHF	TGTGCCAGCAGCCAGACTAACCGAGGACACAATCAGCCCCAGCATTTT
TRBJ2-2	.	few	TRBV24-1	CATSVAGELFF	TGTGCCACCAGTGTGGCCGGGGAGCTGTTTTTT
TRBJ1-1	.	.	TRBV7-2	CASSQGRGNSQAFF	TGTGCCAGCAGCCAAGGTCGGGGGAACTCTCAAGCTTTCTTT
TRBJ1-1	.	.	TRBV7-9	CASSLEPRTDTEAFF	TGTGCCAGCAGCTTAGAGCCTAGGACAGACACTGAAGCTTTCTTT
TRBJ1-2	.	many	TRBV29-1	CSVVRTSYGYTF	TGCAGCGTTGTCAGGACTAGCTATGGCTACACCTTC
TRBJ2-7	TRBD1	.	TRBV6-6	CAISQTGGVYEQYF	TGTGCCATCAGTCAAACAGGGGGCGTCTACGAGCAGTACTTC
TRBJ2-5	TRBD2	few	TRBV24-1	CASSYPPPGLAGQETQYF	TGTGCCAGCAGTTACCCTCCGCCGGGACTAGCGGGACAAGAGACCCAGTACTTC
TRBJ2-6	.	few	TRBV7-9	CASSLEGTTSSGANVLTF	TGTGCCAGCAGCTTAGAGGGTACTACCTCCTCTGGGGCCAACGTCCTGACTTTC
TRBJ1-6	TRBD1	many	TRBV10-3	CAISDQGDPLHF	TGTGCCATCAGTGACCAGGGGGACCCCCTCCACTTT
TRBJ1-2	.	.	TRBV6-1	CASKVRQAAGALTF	TGTGCCAGCAAAGTCCGACAGGCTGCTGGTGCGCTCACCTTC
TRBJ1-1	.	many	TRBV10-3	CAIRGLTEAFF	TGTGCCATCAGGGGATTGACTGAAGCTTTCTTT
TRBJ2-5	.	.	TRBV12-3/TRBV12-4	CASSDKNQETQCF	TGTGCCAGCTCGGACAAGAACCAAGAGACCCAGTGCTTC
TRBJ1-3	.	many	TRBV14	CASSQDWDTIYF	TGTGCCAGCAGCCAAGACTGGGACACCATATATTTT
TRBJ1-1	TRBD1	.	TRBV7-3	CASSFGQGAFF	TGTGCCAGCAGCTTTGGACAGGGTGCTTTCTTT
TRBJ1-2	.	few	TRBV7-9	CASRSPAGNYGYTF	TGTGCCAGCAGGTCTCCGGCCGGAAACTATGGCTACACCTTC
TRBJ2-7	TRBD2	.	TRBV7-6	CASSFRTSPYASEQYF	TGTGCCAGCAGCTTTAGGACTAGCCCTTATGCTAGCGAGCAGTACTTC
TRBJ2-2	.	many	TRBV24-1	CATSDHRDAANTGELFF	TGTGCCACCAGTGATCACCGGGACGCAGCGAACACCGGGGAGCTGTTTTTT
TRBJ2-7	TRBD2	few	TRBV7-9	CASSLLAGGPNEQYF	TGTGCCAGCAGCTTACTAGCGGGAGGGCCAAACGAGCAGTACTTC
TRBJ1-6	.	.	TRBV14	CASSPGTGNASPLHF	TGTGCCAGCAGCCCCGGGACGGGGAATGCTTCACCCCTCCACTTT
TRBJ2-7	TRBD1	few	TRBV13	CASSLGTGFRYEQYF	TGTGCCAGCAGCTTGGGGACAGGGTTTAGGTACGAGCAGTACTTC
TRBJ1-6	.	few	TRBV25-1	CASSLQYGSSYNSPLHF	TGTGCCAGCAGCCTTCAATACGGGAGCTCCTATAATTCACCCCTCCACTTT
TRBJ2-2	TRBD2	.	TRBV2	CASSETSGKTGELFF	TGTGCCAGCAGTGAAACCAGCGGGAAGACCGGGGAGCTGTTTTTT
TRBJ2-5	.	.	TRBV5-4	CASSLAGTLSF	TGTGCCAGCAGCTTGGCCGGGACATTATCCTTC
TRBJ1-6	.	many	TRBV7-9	CASSAGAVPRNSPLHF	TGTGCCAGCAGCGCCGGGGCAGTGCCTCGGAATTCACCCCTCCACTTT
TRBJ1-5	.	once	TRBV7-2	CASSLVPGENQPQHF	TGTGCCAGCAGCTTAGTACCAGGGGAGAATCAGCCCCAGCATTTT
TRBJ1-2	TRBD1	many	TRBV2	CASRTGQGNGYTF	TGTGCCAGCAGGACAGGACAGGGGAATGGCTACACCTTC
TRBJ2-7	TRBD2	.	TRBV12-3/TRBV12-4	CATSYAGGRDEQYF	TGTGCCACCTCCTACGCGGGAGGGCGCGACGAGCAGTACTTC
TRBJ1-4	TRBD1	.	TRBV7-9	CASSPTRDRGEELFF	TGTGCCAGCAGCCCGACTAGGGACAGGGGTGAAGAACTGTTTTTT
TRBJ2-2	.	.	TRBV25-1	CASSVAIVLNTGELFF	TGTGCCAGCAGCGTAGCTATCGTCCTAAACACCGGGGAGCTGTTTTTT
TRBJ2-5	.	many	TRBV29-1	CSVERREETQYF	TGCAGCGTTGAACGTAGGGAAGAGACCCAGTACTTC
TRBJ1-1	.	.	TRBV20-1	CSAGEGAFF	TGCAGTGCTGGAGAGGGGGCTTTCTTT
TRBJ1-6	TRBD1	.	TRBV19	CASSINRGSSNSPLHF	TGTGCCAGTAGTATCAACAGGGGGTCTTCTAATTCACCCCTCCACTTT
TRBJ1-1	.	many	TRBV19	CASNWGGDTEAFF	TGTGCCAGCAACTGGGGTGGGGACACTGAAGCTTTCTTT